The present entry profiles one TCR beta chain with its context. Here immunoSEQ multiplex PCR was the method, and the copy in TCRdb shows in-frame clones only, minus some. This table holds more than 15,000 clones, roughly 80% found once. The CDR3 runs to 14 residues. Trimming shortened V by 5 bases and J by 2 bases, and 12 bases separated the two germline ends. CDR1 and CDR2 (germline): SEHNR, FQNEAQ (reference sequence). The data were taken from a study of somatic mutations in cytotoxic T cells in rheumatoid arthritis. The chain carries TRBV7-9 and TRBJ1-1; D might be TRBD1 (5 bases). The clonotype originates from an adult with rheumatoid arthritis. Sample: CD8+ T cells sorted from blood. CDR3 nucleotides: TGTGCCAGCAGCCCCCGGGGGTTAAACACTGAAGCTTTCTTT. Translation gives CASSPRGLNTEAFF.